A single sample is the source of the 14 T cell receptor beta chains below, sequenced in a study of blood T cell repertoires in COVID-19. Some clones are missing from TCRdb's copy, which holds only in-frame ones; the method was immunoSEQ multiplex PCR. The sample includes 200,000 to 250,000 clones, about 79% seen only once; the top ten take about 8.9%. Sequencing used peripheral blood. These receptor sequences come from a man aged 50-60 years with active or convalescent COVID-19.

The chain links TRBV5-8 to TRBJ2-1, with D possibly being TRBD1 (7 bases). V lost 4 bases and J lost 2, with 13 bases in between. This CDR3 is built from 15 residues. Germline-derived CDR1 and CDR2 are SGHTS and YDEGEE. The CDR3 region is CASSGGTATYNEQFF. The DNA of the CDR3 is TGTGCCAGCAGCGGGGGGACAGCCACCTACAATGAGCAGTTCTTC.

V usage is TRBV7-2 and J usage is TRBJ2-7, with 7 bases identical to TRBD1. Trimming took 5 bases from V and 6 from J; bases not matched to a gene: 7. Germline CDR1 SGHTA, CDR2 FQGNSA. The CDR3 is 13 residues long. The CDR3 is CASSMRQGLEQYV. CDR3 DNA sequence: TGTGCCAGCAGCATGAGACAGGGCCTCGAGCAGTACGTC.

Only a few counts were recorded for this clone. V usage is TRBV2 and J usage is TRBJ1-6, with 8 bases fitting TRBD1. Germline loops: CDR1 SNHLY, CDR2 FYNNEI. The CDR3 is 14 amino acids. The V gene end was trimmed by 10 bases and the J gene end by 7 bases; junction bases not matched to a gene: 9. The CDR3 DNA follows: TGTGCCACCAACTACAGGGGGAGCAATTCACCCCTCCACTTT. As protein: CATNYRGSNSPLHF.

This clone was recorded once. The CDR3 sequence: CASSLGQGHNEQFF. CDR3 coding DNA: TGCGCCAGCAGCCTCGGACAGGGGCACAATGAGCAGTTCTTC. The rearrangement uses TRBV5-1 and TRBJ2-1; 9 bases match TRBD1. The V gene end was trimmed by 4 bases and the J gene end by 5 bases; junction bases not matched to a gene: 4. The CDR3 has 14 amino acids. Germline V gene sequence: CDR1 SGHRS, CDR2 YFSETQ.

V usage is TRBV4-1 and J usage is TRBJ2-3, with D tentatively TRBD2 (5 bases). This CDR3 has 14 amino acids. The germline gives CDR1 MGHRA, CDR2 YSYEKL. Trimming removed 1 base at V and 5 bases at J, with 10 bases between. The DNA for the CDR3 is TGCGCCAGCAGCCAAGTCAGTCGGGGAGATACGCAGTATTTT. This codes for CASSQVSRGDTQYF.

This clone was detected ten times or more. This sequence joins TRBV25-1 and TRBJ2-7; a weak D match, TRBD2 (6 bases). With 6 bases removed from V and 4 bases from J, the gap between germline ends came to 16 bases. This CDR3 comprises 14 residues. Germline CDR1 and CDR2: MGHDK and SYGVNS. The CDR3 is CASSPGLETYEQYF. Here the CDR3 DNA reads TGTGCCAGCAGCCCGGGACTGGAGACTTACGAGCAGTACTTC.

V and J are TRBV7-3 and TRBJ2-1, with 10 bases matching TRBD2. Germline V lookup: CDR1 SGHTA, CDR2 FQGTGA. There are 17 residues in the CDR3. J gave up 8 bases and V 2 bases, and 12 bases lay outside the gene matches. The CDR3 DNA reads TGTGCCAGCAGCTTATATAGCGGGGGGACCCCTCGGGATGAGCAGTTCTTC. This translates into CASSLYSGGTPRDEQFF.

This clone was seen many times. The V call is TRBV27, the J call TRBJ1-1; TRBD1 matches at 11 bases. The CDR3 contains 14 residues. Trimming removed 8 bases from V and 5 bases from J; junction bases left unmatched: 7. Germline values: CDR1 MNHEY, CDR2 SMNVEV (reference sequence). In nucleotides, the CDR3 is TGTGCCAGCTTTGTAGGACAGGGGGCGACTGAAGCTTTCTTT. This translates into CASFVGQGATEAFF.

The gene calls are TRBV5-1 and TRBJ2-2, with D maybe TRBD1 (5 bases). The V end lost 1 base, the J end lost 1 base, and 8 bases lay between the germline ends. CDR1 is SGHRS, CDR2 YFSETQ, per germline. This CDR3 region has 15 residues. The CDR3 region has the DNA TGCGCCAGCAGCTTGAACCAGGGGAACACCGGGGAGCTGTTTTTT. Encoded protein: CASSLNQGNTGELFF.

The rearrangement joins TRBV5-8 to TRBJ2-1; maybe TRBD2 (6 bases). This CDR3 spans 15 amino acids. Trimming took off 4 bases at V and 15 bases at J, with 26 bases between the two ends. Germline values: CDR1 SGHTS, CDR2 YDEGEE. CDR3 residues: CASSPASMAGLRRFF. The DNA for the CDR3 is TGTGCCAGCAGCCCGGCAAGTATGGCGGGGCTACGGCGGTTCTTC.

CDR3 amino acids: CASSPAPGGGYGYTF. The DNA of the CDR3 is TGTGCCAGCAGTCCCGCCCCGGGGGGGGGCTATGGCTACACCTTC. The chain joins TRBV27 to TRBJ1-2, with a weak D call TRBD1 (5 bases). Trimming took 5 bases from V and 4 from J, leaving 17 bases between them. The CDR3 sequence is 15 residues long. Germline V gene sequence: CDR1 MNHEY, CDR2 SMNVEV (reference sequence).

The V and J genes are TRBV5-6 and TRBJ1-1; D might be TRBD1 (6 bases). Between the trimmed V and J ends, which lost 6 bases and 3 bases, there was a span of 15 bases. Germline CDR1 SGHDT, CDR2 YYEEEE. This CDR3 spans 14 amino acids. CDR3 in amino acids: CASTLQGFDTEAFF. The DNA for the CDR3 is TGTGCCAGCACCCTCCAGGGGTTTGACACTGAAGCTTTCTTT.

The chain is built from TRBV5-1 and TRBJ2-1; TRBD2 agrees at 13 bases. Germline CDR1 SGHRS, CDR2 YFSETQ. V gave up 4 bases and J gave up 6 bases; unmatched junction bases: 7. The CDR3 totals 16 residues. The CDR3 nucleotides read TGCGCCAGCAGCGGACTAGCGGGAGCGAATGTCAATGAGCAGTTCTTC. This sequence encodes CASSGLAGANVNEQFF.

The CDR3 spells CASRYLLAGVDNEQFF. The CDR3 region has the DNA TGTGCCAGCAGATACCTACTAGCGGGAGTTGACAATGAGCAGTTCTTC. V and J are TRBV6-2 or TRBV6-3 and TRBJ2-1, with 11 bases aligning to TRBD2. V lost 6 bases, J lost 5 bases, and 9 bases stayed unmatched. CDR1 is MNHEY and CDR2 is SVGEGT in the germline V gene. The CDR3 loop spans 16 amino acids.